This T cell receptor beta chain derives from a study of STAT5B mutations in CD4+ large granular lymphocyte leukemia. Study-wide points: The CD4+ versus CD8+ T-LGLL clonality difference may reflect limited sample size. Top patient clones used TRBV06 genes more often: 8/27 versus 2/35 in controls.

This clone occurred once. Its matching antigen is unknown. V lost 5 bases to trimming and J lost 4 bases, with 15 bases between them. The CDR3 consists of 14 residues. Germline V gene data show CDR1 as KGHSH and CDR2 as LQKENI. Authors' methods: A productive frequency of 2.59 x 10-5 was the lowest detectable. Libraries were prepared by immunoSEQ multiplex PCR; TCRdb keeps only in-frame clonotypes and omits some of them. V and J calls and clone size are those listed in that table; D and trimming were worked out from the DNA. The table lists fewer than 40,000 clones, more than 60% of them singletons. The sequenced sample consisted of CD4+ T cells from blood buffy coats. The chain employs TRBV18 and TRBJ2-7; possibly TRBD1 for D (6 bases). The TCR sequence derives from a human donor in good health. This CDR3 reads CASSATGTTYEQYF. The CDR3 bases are TGTGCCAGCTCAGCCACGGGGACAACATACGAGCAGTACTTC.